The 11 T cell receptor beta chains given below trace back to one sample, sequenced in a study of beta chain features in type 1 diabetes. The whole isolated RNA underwent reverse transcription, so sequencing captured expressed TCRB transcripts. TCRdb's table, derived via immunoSEQ multiplex PCR, lists solely in-frame clones and lacks some. The data show about 360,000 clones, 10% to 15% seen once. Material for sequencing was naive CD4+ T cells from blood. These receptors were obtained from a man between 18 and 35 years old in good health.

The rearrangement uses TRBV10-3 and TRBJ2-1; tentative D call: TRBD1 (5 bases). This CDR3 comprises 16 residues. The germline V gene has CDR1 ENHRY and CDR2 SYGVKD. Trimming took off 8 bases at V and 1 base at J, with 18 bases between the two ends. CDR3 bases: TGTGCCATCCGACGTTTGGGGCCTGAATCCTACAATGAGCAGTTCTTC. It encodes CAIRRLGPESYNEQFF.

A few counts support this clone. The chain is built from TRBV5-1 and TRBJ2-2; 13 nucleotides line up with TRBD2. This CDR3 spans 17 amino acids. Germline V lookup: CDR1 SGHRS, CDR2 YFSETQ. The junction had 6 bases not matched to a gene; V was cut back by 4 bases and J by 3 bases. CDR3 region: CASSIGTSGKDTGELFF. Here the CDR3 DNA reads TGCGCCAGCAGCATAGGGACTAGCGGGAAGGACACCGGGGAGCTGTTTTTT.

The chain carries TRBV4-3 and TRBJ2-1; possible D gene TRBD2, 6 bases. The CDR3 contains 15 residues. Trimming took off 0 bases at V and 4 bases at J, with 10 bases between the two ends. The germline CDR1 and CDR2 sequences are LGHNA and YSLEER. The CDR3 protein is CASSQERDRYNEQFF. The CDR3 DNA is TGCGCCAGCAGCCAAGAGCGGGACCGATACAATGAGCAGTTCTTC.

This clone was observed a handful of times. DNA of the CDR3: TGTGCCAGCAGCTCTGAACCGGGACAGCTGAGAGGAAACACCATATATTTT. Its translation: CASSSEPGQLRGNTIYF. The chain joins TRBV7-9 to TRBJ1-3, with 7 bases matching TRBD1. Germline-derived CDR1 and CDR2 are SEHNR and FQNEAQ (reference sequence). The CDR3 is made up of 17 amino acids. Trimming removed 4 bases from V and 4 bases from J; junction bases left unmatched: 13.

In its sample, this clone was seen a few times. This chain joins TRBV7-9 and TRBJ1-1; no reliable D call. Germline V gene lookup returns CDR1 SEHNR and CDR2 FQNEAQ (reference sequence). The V and J ends lost 5 bases and 5 bases respectively, with 12 bases between them. The CDR3 is made up of 13 amino acids. DNA of the CDR3: TGTGCCAGCAGCCTTCTACTCGGGACTGAAGCTTTCTTT. It translates to CASSLLLGTEAFF.

A few counts support this clone. The chain joins TRBV7-3 to TRBJ2-7; no firm D call. Germline-derived CDR1 and CDR2 are SGHTA and FQGTGA. This CDR3 region has 14 residues. The V end was cut by 7 bases, the J end by 2 bases, with 15 bases between. The CDR3 is CASKSVPMTYEQYF. The DNA for the CDR3 is TGTGCCAGCAAATCGGTTCCCATGACCTACGAGCAGTACTTC.

J is TRBJ2-1 and V is TRBV11-3; 8 nucleotides line up with TRBD1. The CDR3 runs to 16 residues. Germline trimming cut 3 bases from V and 5 bases from J; bases unmatched to any gene: 9. CDR1 is SGHNT and CDR2 is YENEEA in the germline V gene. In DNA form, the CDR3 reads TGTGCCAGCAGCTTCGGGCTGGGACAGGTAGACAATGAGCAGTTCTTC. It codes for CASSFGLGQVDNEQFF.

This clone has only a few counts. The chain joins TRBV28 to TRBJ2-7, with a weak D call TRBD1 (5 bases). The CDR3 loop spans 12 amino acids. Trimming left V 9 bases short and J 3 bases short, with 12 bases between. CDR1 is MDHEN, CDR2 SYDVKM, per germline. The CDR3 loop reads CASRRVHYEQYF. In DNA, the CDR3 is TGTGCCAGTCGCAGGGTACACTACGAGCAGTACTTC.

This clone was detected only a few times. The chain joins TRBV12-5 to TRBJ2-1; D unresolved. Germline values: CDR1 LGHNT, CDR2 FRNRAP. With 5 bases removed from V and 1 base from J, the gap between germline ends came to 6 bases. The CDR3 has 13 residues. The DNA for the CDR3 is TGTGCTAGTGGTACCGGGTCCTACAATGAGCAGTTCTTC. It is translated as CASGTGSYNEQFF.

A few counts support this clone. V usage is TRBV5-6 and J usage is TRBJ2-1; D ambiguous. The CDR3 consists of 11 residues. V lost 4 bases and J lost 8, with 7 bases in between. Germline V lookup: CDR1 SGHDT, CDR2 YYEEEE. The CDR3 DNA follows: TGTGCCAGCAGCCAGGCGCATGAGCAGTTCTTC. Amino acid sequence: CASSQAHEQFF.

This clone showed up just a few times. Written as DNA, the CDR3 is TGTGCCAGCTCACCTGTCAGGGCTAACACTGAAGCTTTCTTT. It translates to CASSPVRANTEAFF. J is TRBJ1-1 and V is TRBV18, with D possibly TRBD1 on 5 matching bases. The CDR3 extends over 14 amino acids. V was trimmed by 3 bases and J by 2 bases, leaving 10 bases between them. In germline, CDR1 is KGHSH, CDR2 LQKENI.